Shown below are 14 T cell receptor beta chains from a single sample sequenced in a study of blood T cell repertoires in COVID-19. The assay was immunoSEQ multiplex PCR, and TCRdb's table has in-frame clones only and misses some. The repertoire holds some 150,000 clones, around 87% seen once, with around 4.6% in the top ten. What was sequenced was peripheral blood. Receptors were obtained from a woman aged 55-75 years with active or convalescent COVID-19.

The chain employs TRBV2 and TRBJ1-2, with 9 bases lining up with TRBD1. The CDR3 is 14 residues long. V was clipped by 5 bases and J by 2 bases; unmatched bases: 3. Germline lookup yields CDR1 SNHLY and CDR2 FYNNEI. The CDR3 is CASSTGTGNYGYTF. The CDR3 DNA follows: TGTGCCAGCAGTACCGGGACAGGGAACTATGGCTACACCTTC.

The chain joins TRBV11-2 to TRBJ2-1, with 15 bases identical to TRBD2. Germline CDR1 reads SGHAT; CDR2 reads FQNNGV. This CDR3 contains 17 residues. Unmatched junction bases numbered 4, after V lost 5 bases and J lost 2 bases. The CDR3 loop reads CASSLRTSGGAYNEQFF. The DNA for the CDR3 is TGTGCCAGCAGCCTCCGGACTAGCGGGGGGGCCTACAATGAGCAGTTCTTC.

At least ten counts were recorded for this clone. The sample holds other DNA sequences that translate to the same CDR3. CDR3 nucleotide sequence: TGTGCTAGTGGTTTGGATAATCCGGGACAGTTTTATAATTCACCCCTCCACTTT. Its translation is CASGLDNPGQFYNSPLHF. The genes are TRBV12-5 and TRBJ1-6; 7 bases align to TRBD1. V lost 1 base and J lost 4; bases outside the gene matches: 10. Germline loops: CDR1 LGHNT, CDR2 FRNRAP. The CDR3 is 18 residues long. Full variable domain (missing parts from reference TRBV12-5 and TRBJ1-6): DARVTQTPRHKVTEMGQEVTMRCQPILGHNTVFWYRQTMMQGLELLAYFRNRAPLDDSGMPKDRFSAEMPDATLATLKIQPSEPRDSAVYFCASGLDNPGQFYNSPLHFGNGTRLTVT.

This clone was counted a single time. V gene TRBV9 combines with J gene TRBJ2-2, with 9 bases aligning to TRBD1. The V gene's germline CDR1 is SGDLS and CDR2 YYNGEE. This CDR3 has 18 amino acids. The J segment lost 3 bases and the V segment lost 2 bases, leaving 11 bases of the junction unmatched. CDR3: CASSVSLQGAGDTGELFF. In DNA form, the CDR3 reads TGTGCCAGCAGCGTTTCCTTACAGGGGGCGGGCGACACCGGGGAGCTGTTTTTT.

The CDR3, as DNA: TGTGCCAGCAGTTACTCAGACGGGGGGGCATACGAGCAGTACTTC. Its protein product is CASSYSDGGAYEQYF. The rearrangement uses TRBV6-5 and TRBJ2-7; 8 nucleotides match TRBD2. Germline-derived CDR1 and CDR2 are MNHEY and SVGAGI. V gave up 0 bases and J gave up 4 bases; unmatched junction bases: 5. The CDR3 covers 15 residues.

V is TRBV5-1 and J is TRBJ1-1; a weak D match, TRBD1 (5 bases). The CDR3 covers 14 residues. The germline V and J ends were trimmed by 1 base and 1 base, with 8 bases remaining between them. Looked up from germline, CDR1 is SGHRS and CDR2 is YFSETQ. CDR3 sequence reads: CASSLFQGNTEAFF. The CDR3 DNA is TGCGCCAGCAGCTTGTTCCAGGGGAACACTGAAGCTTTCTTT. Filled out from reference TRBV5-1 and TRBJ1-1, the complete variable domain reads KAGVTQTPRYLIKTRGQQVTLSCSPISGHRSVSWYQQTPGQGLQFLFEYFSETQRNKGNFPGRFSGRQFSNSRSEMNVSTLELGDSALYLCASSLFQGNTEAFFGQGTRLTVV.

The chain is built from TRBV4-1 and TRBJ1-4, with TRBD1 identical over 11 bases. Germline CDR1 reads MGHRA; CDR2 reads YSYEKL. CDR3 length: 17 amino acids. V lost 6 bases, J lost 6 bases, and 12 bases stayed unmatched. The CDR3 DNA reads as TGCGCCAGCAGATCGTCTGGACAGGGGGCGTTCGATGAAAAACTGTTTTTT. Its translation is CASRSSGQGAFDEKLFF.

This clone was observed at least ten times. CDR3 in amino acids: CATSPGDRGGEQYF. CDR3 nucleotides: TGTGCCACCTCCCCCGGGGACAGGGGAGGCGAGCAGTACTTC. This chain connects TRBV6-5 to TRBJ2-7; 10 nucleotides line up with TRBD1. This CDR3 is 14 amino acids long. Trimming removed 10 bases from V and 6 bases from J; junction bases left unmatched: 12. The V gene's germline CDR1 is MNHEY and CDR2 SVGAGI.

V usage is TRBV5-8 and J usage is TRBJ1-1; weak D call: TRBD1 (6 bases). Trimming pared 0 bases from V and 4 bases from J, leaving 13 bases between. The CDR3 runs 15 residues. CDR1 and CDR2 (germline): SGHTS, YDEGEE. CDR3 in DNA: TGTGCCAGCAGCTTGGTAGGACAGTCTCCCACTGAAGCTTTCTTT. Amino acid sequence: CASSLVGQSPTEAFF.

The rearrangement uses TRBV30 and TRBJ1-4; TRBD1 is a possible D gene (6 bases). There are 17 residues in the CDR3. Between the trimmed V and J ends, which lost 7 bases and 6 bases, there was a span of 27 bases. Germline-derived CDR1 and CDR2 are GTSNPN and SVGIG (reference sequence). DNA of the CDR3: TGTGCCTCCCCCCCTGGCAGGGGACACCCAGATGATGAAAAACTGTTTTTT. Translating it yields CASPPGRGHPDDEKLFF.

The chain has TRBV18 and TRBJ1-3, with D maybe TRBD1 (5 bases). Germline CDR1 and CDR2: KGHSH and LQKENI. V was trimmed by 3 bases and J by 4 bases, leaving 10 bases between them. There are 14 residues in the CDR3. The CDR3 loop reads CASSPGGNGNTIYF. Here the CDR3 DNA reads TGTGCCAGCTCACCTGGGGGGAACGGAAACACCATATATTTT.

This clone has a handful of counts. The same CDR3 arises from other DNA sequences in this sample as well. DNA of the CDR3: TGCGCCAGCAGCCAAGATCGGGGGAACACTGAAGCTTTCTTT. Its protein is CASSQDRGNTEAFF. The chain combines TRBV4-3 with TRBJ1-1; D unresolved. The V end was cut by 0 bases, the J end by 1 base, with 6 bases between. CDR1 and CDR2 (germline): LGHNA, YSLEER. The CDR3 extends over 14 amino acids.

The chain uses TRBV21-1 and TRBJ1-5; the table's D call TRBD1 went unverified against the DNA. TRBV21-1 constitutes a pseudogene. This CDR3 has 15 residues. CDR3 sequence reads: CATDKKTGRHQPQHF. The DNA for the CDR3 is TGTGCCACCGATAAGAAGACAGGGCGCCATCAGCCCCAGCATTTT.

The chain is built from TRBV7-2 and TRBJ2-5; D unclear. The CDR3 sequence is 13 residues long. The V end lost 0 bases, the J end lost 5 bases, and 7 bases lay between the germline ends. Germline CDR1 and CDR2: SGHTA and FQGNSA. The chain's CDR3 is CASSLAWAETQYF. For the CDR3, the DNA is TGTGCCAGCAGCTTAGCATGGGCTGAGACCCAGTACTTC.